This entry features one T cell receptor (beta chain) sequence. As to treatment: roughly 18 received Ad26.COV2.S at low or high dose, single or two shots; about 5 received placebo; per-sample allocation not given. Sampling was performed 63 days after the first vaccine or placebo injection. This person who donated was an adult of 18-55 years in Boston. As its vector, the vaccine had Ad26, which expressed Wuhan-strain SARS-CoV-2 spike. Libraries were prepared by immunoSEQ multiplex PCR; TCRdb keeps only in-frame clonotypes and omits some of them. The sample carries fewer than 500,000 clones, about 91% recorded once. The sample originates from a study of Ad26.COV2.S vaccination and SARS-CoV-2 variants. About the study: Donor participated within the Ad26.COV2.S arm of the COV1001 trial. Donor got 5x10^10 or 1x10^11 viral particles of Ad26.COV2.S.

The sample in question was peripheral blood, obtained in a trial of Ad26.COV2.S vaccine versus placebo. This clonotype was obtained from a person aged 18-60 years who received the Ad26.COV2.S COVID-19 vaccine or a placebo.

The CDR3 reads CASSLVFADNEQFF. CDR3 in DNA: TGTGCCAGCAGCTTAGTTTTCGCGGATAATGAGCAGTTCTTC. The chain employs TRBV7-2 and TRBJ2-1; D unclear. V was cut by 1 base and J by 7 bases, with 11 bases left in between. This CDR3 comprises 14 residues. The germline V gene encodes CDR1 SGHTA and CDR2 FQGNSA.